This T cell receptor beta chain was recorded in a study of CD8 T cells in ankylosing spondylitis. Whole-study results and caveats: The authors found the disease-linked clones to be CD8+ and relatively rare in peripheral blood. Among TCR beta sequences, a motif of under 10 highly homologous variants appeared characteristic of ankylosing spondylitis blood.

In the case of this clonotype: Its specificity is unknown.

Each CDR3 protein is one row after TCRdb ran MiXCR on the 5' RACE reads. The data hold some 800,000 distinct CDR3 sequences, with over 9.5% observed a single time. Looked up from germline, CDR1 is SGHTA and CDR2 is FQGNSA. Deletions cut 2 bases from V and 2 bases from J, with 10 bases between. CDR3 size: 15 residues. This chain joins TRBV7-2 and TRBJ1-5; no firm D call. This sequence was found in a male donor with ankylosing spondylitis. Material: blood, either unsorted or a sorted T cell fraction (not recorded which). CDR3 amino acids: CASSLRGGRNQPQHF. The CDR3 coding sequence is TGTGCCAGCAGCTTAAGAGGAGGGCGCAATCAGCCCCAGCATTTT.